These 11 T cell receptor beta chains were all obtained from the same sample, sequenced in a study of shared clonotypes between healthy human individuals. Measured with immunoSEQ multiplex PCR; TCRdb has only the in-frame clones, and not every one. The sample has around 690,000 clones; roughly 91% are singletons. The sample taken for sequencing was memory CD8+ T cells from PBMCs. Stated subset: CD45RO+ cells pooled with CCR7-negative TemRA cells. The receptors stem from a man aged 18 to 29 in good health. Some clones in this sample may be carry-over from other donors' samples.

The CDR3: CASSYNGQSYGYTF. CDR3 coding DNA: TGTGCCAGCAGCTATAATGGACAATCCTATGGCTACACCTTC. The chain recombines TRBV5-4 with TRBJ1-2, with a possible D match to TRBD1 (5 bases). Trimming shortened V by 3 bases and J by 4 bases, and 13 bases separated the two germline ends. CDR1 is SGHNT, CDR2 YYREEE, per germline (reference sequence). The CDR3 runs 14 residues.

This chain uses TRBV10-3 with TRBJ2-7; perhaps TRBD1 as D (5 bases). CDR1 and CDR2 (germline): ENHRY, SYGVKD. This CDR3 spans 14 amino acids. Trimming stripped 2 bases from V and 0 bases from J, with 8 bases between. CDR3 DNA sequence: TGTGCCATCAGTGAGCCGACAGCCTCCTACGAGCAGTACTTC. Translation: CAISEPTASYEQYF.

This chain uses TRBV5-4 with TRBJ2-1, with 8 bases that match TRBD1. Germline assignment: CDR1 SGHNT and CDR2 YYREEE (reference sequence). With 3 bases clipped from V and 2 bases from J, the junction kept 4 bases outside the gene matches. The CDR3 is 15 amino acids. CDR3 in amino acids: CASSSSGGPYNEQFF. The CDR3 DNA is TGTGCCAGCAGCTCGTCAGGGGGCCCCTACAATGAGCAGTTCTTC.

The chain carries TRBV28 and TRBJ1-2; D might be TRBD1 (5 bases). The length of the CDR3 is 17 residues. Germline CDR1 and CDR2: MDHEN and SYDVKM. V was pared by 4 bases and J by 1 base, with 19 bases between. Here the CDR3 DNA reads TGTGCCAGCAGTTCGGAGTTGATTGGGGCCGATAACTATGGCTACACCTTC. Amino acid sequence: CASSSELIGADNYGYTF.

This chain links TRBV2 with TRBJ2-3; D gene unclear. V lost 3 bases and J 2 bases, leaving 12 bases between the germline ends. CDR3 length: 15 residues. Germline-derived CDR1 and CDR2 are SNHLY and FYNNEI. CDR3 residues: CASSDGQLNTDTQYF. Written as DNA, the CDR3 is TGTGCCAGCAGTGACGGTCAACTAAACACAGATACGCAGTATTTT.

The chain employs TRBV28 and TRBJ2-1, with 11 positions matching TRBD2. The CDR3 spans 14 residues. After removal of 3 bases from V and 8 bases from J, the junction contained 3 bases not matched to a gene. The germline CDR1 and CDR2 sequences are MDHEN and SYDVKM. CDR3 in amino acids: CASSFLAGGYEQFF. DNA for the CDR3: TGTGCCAGCAGTTTCCTAGCGGGAGGATATGAGCAGTTCTTC.

This clone was picked up a small number of times. Additional DNA sequences in this sample encode the identical CDR3. The V call is TRBV14, the J call TRBJ2-1; D unresolved. Trimming took 1 base from V and 9 from J, leaving 10 bases between them. CDR3 length equals 13 residues. The germline CDR1 and CDR2 sequences are SGHDN and FVKESK. The CDR3 nucleotides read TGTGCCAGCAGCCAAGGTCTGCGGAGTGAGCAGTTCTTC. Translation: CASSQGLRSEQFF.

The V gene is TRBV23-1, the J gene TRBJ1-2; D may be TRBD1 (6 bases). TRBV23-1 is known as an ORF, though its function is uncertain. This CDR3 spans 16 amino acids. V lost 7 bases and J lost 7, with 25 bases in between. The CDR3 coding sequence is TGCGCCAGCACCTATATCCCGCTGCGGGGGGCATCTGGCTACACCTTC. This codes for CASTYIPLRGASGYTF.

The chain uses TRBV28 and TRBJ1-4; D is ambiguous. Germline V gene lookup returns CDR1 MDHEN and CDR2 SYDVKM. The CDR3 runs 15 residues. Trimming took 6 bases from V and 7 from J, leaving 18 bases between them. The CDR3, as DNA: TGTGCCAGCAGCCTCACTCCGGCCTTGGGTGAAAAACTGTTTTTT. Encoded protein: CASSLTPALGEKLFF.

The CDR3 loop is CASNRKQGNANGRPRTQYF. The CDR3 DNA follows: TGTGCCAGCAATCGGAAACAGGGGAATGCCAACGGCCGACCGAGGACCCAGTACTTC. This rearrangement joins TRBV28 to TRBJ2-5; TRBD1 aligns across 7 bases. J gave up 7 bases and V 7 bases, and 27 bases lay outside the gene matches. The CDR3 is made up of 19 amino acids. Looked up from germline, CDR1 is MDHEN and CDR2 is SYDVKM.

Here the CDR3 DNA reads TGTGCTAGTGGTCACAGAGCTACGACTAGCGGGAGGGTTGTAGATACGCAGTATTTT. Its translation is CASGHRATTSGRVVDTQYF. The chain joins TRBV12-5 to TRBJ2-3; TRBD2 matches 14 bases. This CDR3 is 19 amino acids long. CDR1 LGHNT and CDR2 FRNRAP come from the germline V gene. V trimming: 5 bases; J trimming: 5 bases; junction bases outside the gene matches: 15. The full variable domain, in which reference TRBV12-5 and TRBJ2-3 provide the parts outside the CDR3, is DARVTQTPRHKVTEMGQEVTMRCQPILGHNTVFWYRQTMMQGLELLAYFRNRAPLDDSGMPKDRFSAEMPDATLATLKIQPSEPRDSAVYFCASGHRATTSGRVVDTQYFGPGTRLTVL.